Shown below are 3 T cell receptor beta chains from a single sample sequenced in a study of T cell responses to AZD1222 COVID-19 vaccine. Clones were read by immunoSEQ multiplex PCR, and TCRdb kept only the in-frame ones, dropping some. The sample holds about 98,000 clones, approximately 85% seen once. The source material was peripheral blood, sampled on day 0 of AZD1222 vaccination. These receptors were collected from an adult in good health.

This clone appeared a few times. The V gene is TRBV28, the J gene TRBJ2-3, with unresolved D. Trimming left V 7 bases short and J 0 bases short, with 11 bases between. The CDR3 runs to 14 residues. CDR1 and CDR2 (germline): MDHEN, SYDVKM. CDR3 in amino acids: CASNSIRSTDTQYF. The CDR3, as DNA: TGTGCCAGCAACTCTATTAGGAGCACAGATACGCAGTATTTT.

The V and J genes are TRBV11-2 and TRBJ2-2, with D uncertain. Per germline, CDR1 SGHAT and CDR2 FQNNGV. The CDR3 is made up of 13 amino acids. V was trimmed by 2 bases and J by 6 bases, leaving 7 bases between them. In nucleotides, the CDR3 is TGTGCCAGCAGCTTACATACAGCCGGGGAGCTGTTTTTT. Translating it yields CASSLHTAGELFF.

This sequence joins TRBV6-1 and TRBJ1-1; no definite D call. This CDR3 has 13 amino acids. Germline V gene sequence: CDR1 MNHNS, CDR2 SASEGT. V was pared by 1 base and J by 2 bases, with 5 bases between. This CDR3 is CASSEVENTEAFF. The CDR3 DNA sequence: TGTGCCAGCAGTGAAGTGGAAAACACTGAAGCTTTCTTT.